This TCR beta chain was observed in a study of T-cell memory formation after mild COVID-19. TCRdb itself ran the 5' RACE reads through MiXCR, one entry per CDR3 protein. The sample has about 350,000 distinct CDR3 sequences; roughly an eighth are singletons. There are many counts of this clonotype. As yet, its antigen is unknown. The V gene's germline CDR1 is SEHNR and CDR2 FQNEAQ (reference sequence). The V and J ends lost 5 bases and 3 bases, in that order; junction bases with no gene match: 7. The CDR3 length is 14 residues. Study outcomes and limitations: Some responding clones appeared in pre-infection memory, suggesting cross-reactive memory joined. Contracting clones localized mainly to CM and EM when CD4+ and mainly to EMRA when CD8+.

The sequenced sample consisted of PBMCs or a T cell subset sorted from them (not recorded which). This sequence originates from a man aged 18 to 30 who had mild COVID-19 (a few samples of this study predate the infection). Cell type and time point are not known. V and J are TRBV7-9 and TRBJ2-7; 7 bases agree with TRBD1. Written as DNA, the CDR3 is TGTGCCAGCAGCGCCCGCGACAGGGTCTACGAGCAGTACTTC. It yields the protein CASSARDRVYEQYF.